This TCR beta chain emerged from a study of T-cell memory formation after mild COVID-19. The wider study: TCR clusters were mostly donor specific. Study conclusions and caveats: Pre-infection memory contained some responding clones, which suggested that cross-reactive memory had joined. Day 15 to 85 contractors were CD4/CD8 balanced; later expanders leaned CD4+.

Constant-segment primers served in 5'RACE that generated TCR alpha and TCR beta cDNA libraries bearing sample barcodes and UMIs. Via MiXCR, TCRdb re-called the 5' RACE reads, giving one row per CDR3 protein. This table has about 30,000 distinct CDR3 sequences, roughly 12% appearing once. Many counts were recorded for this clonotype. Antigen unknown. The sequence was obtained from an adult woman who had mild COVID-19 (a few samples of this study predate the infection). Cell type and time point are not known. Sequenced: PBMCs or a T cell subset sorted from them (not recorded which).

The CDR3 DNA reads as TGTGCCAGCAGCTTGCAAAACATCTACGAGCAGTACTTC. Its translation: CASSLQNIYEQYF. The chain is built from TRBV5-6 and TRBJ2-7; D remains unclear. This CDR3 comprises 13 residues. The V end was cut by 1 base, the J end by 3 bases, with 8 bases between. Germline CDR1 SGHDT, CDR2 YYEEEE.